This T cell receptor (beta chain) originates from a study of Ad26.COV2.S vaccination and SARS-CoV-2 variants (dated by TCRdb to about 2021). A note on the overall study: Vaccine-arm donors came from COV1001, a multicentre, randomized, double-blind, placebo-controlled phase I-IIa trial of Ad26.COV2.S in healthy adults. TCRbeta repertoire sequencing was used to assess the specificity and breadth of SARS-CoV-2-reactive T cell receptors after Ad26.COV2.S vaccination. A total of 32 samples were included in the TCR-sequenced set, comprising approximately 20 Ad26.COV2.S vaccine recipients, 5 placebo recipients and 8 SARS-CoV-2 convalescent individuals. Blinding of investigators to trial group allocation was maintained during experiments and outcome assessment. Ad26.COV2.S was administered intramuscularly at a dose of 5x10^10 or 1x10^11 viral particles, either as one shot or as two shots given 56 days apart. Participants in the trial were split at random into five groups of five each, receiving low-dose or high-dose Ad26.COV2.S once or twice, or else placebo on both occasions. The paper's findings and limits, for the study overall: Higher spike-specific TCR breadth was observed in Ad26.COV2.S recipients than in placebo recipients (P = 0.0014). Comparing responses between vaccine doses or regimens was not something the study was powered to do. Vaccine and placebo recipients had similar non-spike TCR breadth, a finding consistent with the vaccine containing only spike. After vaccination, substantial breadth of spike-specific CD8+ and CD4+ T cell responses was reported. According to the authors, total T cell responses may have been underestimated by the TCR breadth and depth analyses.

The immunoSEQ Assay was used to sequence TCRbeta CDR3 regions. After extraction, genomic DNA underwent amplification by bias-controlled multiplex PCR, followed by high-throughput sequencing. The authors' pipeline ran thus. Collapsing and filtering of sequences were performed to quantify the absolute abundance of each unique TCRbeta CDR3 region. T cell fraction was estimated by normalizing TCRbeta template counts to usable DNA, which was measured by amplifying reference genes present in all nucleated cells. Repertoire TCRs were annotated as SARS-CoV-2-specific by exact matching of V gene, CDR3 amino acid sequence and J gene to a known reactive TCR set. MIRA supplied the reference SARS-CoV-2 TCR set, which was filtered for enrichment in COVID-19-positive ImmuneCODE repertoires so that public or cross-reactive TCRs were removed. Using the MIRA antigens, annotated TCRs were further analysed by specific ORF or by position within an ORF. Depth was the summed frequency of annotated unique rearrangements, while breadth was defined as annotated unique rearrangements over total unique productive rearrangements. Two-sided Wilcoxon rank-sum tests were used to compare TCR breadth between groups. What TCRdb holds here is the immuneACCESS table cut down to in-frame rearrangements. Part of the clones is not present; checked against another copy, under half of the missing clones reflect an unresolved V gene, and the others are unexplained. That table is the source of V, J and clone size, and D and trimming were worked out from the DNA. In this sample the table shows roughly 380,000 clones, roughly 88% of which occur a single time. Clones ranked in the top ten supply roughly 4% of the sample.

The germline V gene (reference sequence) supplies CDR1 SGHNT and CDR2 YYREEE. After removal of 5 bases from V and 3 bases from J, the junction retains 11 bases not matched to a gene. Counted from cysteine to phenylalanine, this CDR3 has 16 amino acids. CDR3 DNA only is kept here, 48 bases in frame from base 1. Of note for this clone: Its antigen is currently not known. Per-base quality was not reported, and no clone a single base away is much larger than it.

The sample's treatment or condition label, in plain terms: about 20 received Ad26.COV2.S at low or high dose, single or two shots; about 5 received placebo; per-sample allocation not given. Repertoires of vaccine and placebo recipients were sequenced from samples taken on day 63 after the first injection. Cohort 1b enrolled around 24 adults aged 18-55 years at a single site in Boston, USA, between 29 July and 7 August 2020. Ad26.COV2.S consisted of a replication-incompetent adenovirus type 26 vector by which a prefusion-stabilized SARS-CoV-2 spike protein from the original Wuhan strain was expressed.

The TCR was taken from a person between 18 and 65 years old who received the Ad26.COV2.S COVID-19 vaccine or a placebo. The sequences come from peripheral blood, collected in a trial of Ad26.COV2.S vaccine versus placebo. Recombination connected TRBV5-4 to TRBJ2-3; 8 bases in the junction line up with TRBD2. This receptor carries the CDR3 CASRYTPGLVTDTQYF. The sequenced DNA: TGTGCCAGCAGATATACACCGGGACTAGTAACAGATACGCAGTATTTT.